A single sample gave rise to the 10 T cell receptor beta chains below, sequenced in a study of blood T cell repertoires in COVID-19. Method: immunoSEQ multiplex PCR; TCRdb's copy keeps in-frame clones and lacks some. This table holds about 90,000 clones, approximately 91% found once. Input material: peripheral blood. Source of these receptors: a woman aged 70 to 79 with acute or convalescent COVID-19.

This sequence joins TRBV7-9 and TRBJ1-1; no clear D gene. The CDR3 length is 13 residues. Germline assignment: CDR1 SEHNR and CDR2 FQNEAQ (reference sequence). V dropped 4 bases and J dropped 1 base, with 7 bases sitting between them. The CDR3 DNA is TGTGCCAGCAGCTCGACACAGAACACTGAAGCTTTCTTT. Its translation: CASSSTQNTEAFF.

This clone was recorded once. CDR3 DNA: TGTGCCACCAGCAGAGAACCGAATGTGGGAGTTGGTGCCAAAAACATTCAGTACTTC. Residues: CATSREPNVGVGAKNIQYF. The rearrangement links TRBV15 to TRBJ2-4; a weak D match, TRBD2 (5 bases). Germline-derived CDR1 and CDR2 are LNHNV and YYDKDF (reference sequence). The CDR3 loop spans 19 amino acids. Trimming took off 0 bases at V and 1 base at J, with 19 bases between the two ends.

The chain is built from TRBV19 and TRBJ1-2; D is ambiguous. The CDR3 has 12 amino acids. The germline V gene encodes CDR1 LNHDA and CDR2 SQIVND (reference sequence). V was cut by 8 bases and J by 1 base, with 8 bases left in between. The CDR3 loop reads CASSSLNYGYTF. In nucleotides, the CDR3 is TGTGCCAGTTCGAGCCTTAACTATGGCTACACCTTC.

The chain has TRBV24-1 and TRBJ1-4; D is unresolved. The CDR3 length is 15 residues. CDR1 is KGHDR, CDR2 SFDVKD, per germline. The germline V and J ends were trimmed by 4 bases and 0 bases, with 8 bases remaining between them. The chain's CDR3 is CATSERESTNEKLFF. The CDR3 nucleotides read TGTGCCACCAGTGAACGGGAGTCAACTAATGAAAAACTGTTTTTT.

The gene calls are TRBV5-4 and TRBJ1-1; 7 bases are shared with TRBD1. Germline-derived CDR1 and CDR2 are SGHNT and YYREEE (reference sequence). This CDR3 is built from 15 residues. The trim removed 3 bases at V and 7 bases at J, leaving 12 bases unmatched. CDR3 coding DNA: TGTGCCAGCAGCTATGGACCGGGACAGCGTAATGAAGCTTTCTTT. Translating gives CASSYGPGQRNEAFF.

The chain joins TRBV6-1 to TRBJ1-3, with unresolved D. The V end was cut by 2 bases, the J end by 0 bases, with 17 bases between. CDR1 and CDR2 from the germline V gene are MNHNS and SASEGT. The CDR3 consists of 18 residues. CDR3 coding DNA: TGTGCCAGCAGTGAATCTCGGCCCCGGTGGGCCTCTGGAAACACCATATATTTT. Its translation: CASSESRPRWASGNTIYF.

This rearrangement joins TRBV6-1 to TRBJ2-7; TRBD1 might be the D (5 bases). This CDR3 has 11 residues. Germline CDR1 and CDR2: MNHNS and SASEGT. V lost 3 bases and J lost 7, with 7 bases in between. This chain's CDR3 is CASSDPGEQYF. The CDR3 DNA reads TGTGCCAGCAGTGATCCAGGGGAGCAGTACTTC.

This chain links TRBV28 with TRBJ2-5; maybe TRBD1 (6 bases). The CDR3 is made up of 15 amino acids. The V gene lost 3 bases and the J gene lost 5 bases, with 16 bases spanning the gap. Germline values: CDR1 MDHEN, CDR2 SYDVKM. In nucleotides, the CDR3 is TGTGCCAGCAGTTTTCGGGGCAGGGGTGCGGAGACCCAGTACTTC. Translating it yields CASSFRGRGAETQYF.

CDR3 sequence (DNA): TGTGCCAGCTCACCAGGAGTCAGTGGTGGTCAAGAGACCCAGTACTTC. Protein: CASSPGVSGGQETQYF. The chain recombines TRBV18 with TRBJ2-5; D gene uncertain. V dropped 2 bases and J dropped 2 bases, with 15 bases sitting between them. This CDR3 has 16 residues. CDR1 is KGHSH and CDR2 is LQKENI in the germline V gene. The complete variable domain, with remaining parts taken from reference TRBV18 and TRBJ2-5, reads NAGVMQNPRHLVRRRGQEARLRCSPMKGHSHVYWYRQLPEEGLKFMVYLQKENIIDESGMPKERFSAEFPKEGPSILRIQQVVRGDSAAYFCASSPGVSGGQETQYFGPGTRLLVL.

V and J are TRBV15 and TRBJ2-2; tentatively, D is TRBD2 (6 bases). Trimming cost V 0 bases and J 4 bases, with 12 bases left between them. This CDR3 spans 16 amino acids. CDR1 is LNHNV and CDR2 is YYDKDF in the germline V gene (reference sequence). Here the CDR3 DNA reads TGTGCCACCAGCAGAGATACGGGAGCGAGCACCGGGGAGCTGTTTTTT. It yields the protein CATSRDTGASTGELFF.